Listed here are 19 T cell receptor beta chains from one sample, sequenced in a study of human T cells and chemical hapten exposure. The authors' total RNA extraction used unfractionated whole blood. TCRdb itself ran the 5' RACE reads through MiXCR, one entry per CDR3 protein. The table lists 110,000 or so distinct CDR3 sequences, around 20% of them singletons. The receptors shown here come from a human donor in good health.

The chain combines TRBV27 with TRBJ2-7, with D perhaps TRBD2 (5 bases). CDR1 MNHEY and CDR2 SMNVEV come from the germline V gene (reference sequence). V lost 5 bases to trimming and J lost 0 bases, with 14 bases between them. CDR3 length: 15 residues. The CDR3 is CASSRAFTSSYEQYF. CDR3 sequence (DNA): TGTGCCAGCAGTCGGGCCTTCACTAGCTCCTACGAGCAGTACTTC.

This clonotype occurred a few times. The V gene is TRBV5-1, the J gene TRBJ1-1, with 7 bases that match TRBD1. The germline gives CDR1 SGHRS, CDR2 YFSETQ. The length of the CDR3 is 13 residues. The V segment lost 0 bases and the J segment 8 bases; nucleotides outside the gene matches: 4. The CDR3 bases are TGCGCCAGCAGCTTGGGACAGGGCGTCGAAGCTTTCTTT. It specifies CASSLGQGVEAFF.

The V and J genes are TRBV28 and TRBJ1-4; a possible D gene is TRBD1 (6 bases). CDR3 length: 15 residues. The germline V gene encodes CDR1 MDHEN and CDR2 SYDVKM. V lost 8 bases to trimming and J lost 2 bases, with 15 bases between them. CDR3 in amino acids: CASGEGGSTNEKLFF. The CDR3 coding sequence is TGTGCCAGCGGCGAGGGGGGCTCTACTAATGAAAAACTGTTTTTT.

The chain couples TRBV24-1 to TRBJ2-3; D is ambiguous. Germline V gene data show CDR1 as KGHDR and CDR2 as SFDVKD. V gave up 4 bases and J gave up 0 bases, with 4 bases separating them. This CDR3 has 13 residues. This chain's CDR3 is CATSETSTDTQYF. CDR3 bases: TGTGCCACCAGTGAAACAAGCACAGATACGCAGTATTTT.

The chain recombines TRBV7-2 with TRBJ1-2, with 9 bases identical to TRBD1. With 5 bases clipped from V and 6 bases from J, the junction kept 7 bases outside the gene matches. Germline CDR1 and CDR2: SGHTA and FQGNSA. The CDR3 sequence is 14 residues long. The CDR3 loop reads CASSRDRVKNGYTF. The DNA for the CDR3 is TGTGCCAGCAGCCGGGACAGGGTCAAGAATGGCTACACCTTC.

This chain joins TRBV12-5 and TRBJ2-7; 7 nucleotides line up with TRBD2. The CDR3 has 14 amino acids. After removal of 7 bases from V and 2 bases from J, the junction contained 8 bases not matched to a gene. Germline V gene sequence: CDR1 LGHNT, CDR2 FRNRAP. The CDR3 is CASAAHGGTYEQYF. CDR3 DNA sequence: TGTGCTAGTGCCGCTCACGGGGGGACCTACGAGCAGTACTTC. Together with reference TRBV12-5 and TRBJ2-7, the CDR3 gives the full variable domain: DARVTQTPRHKVTEMGQEVTMRCQPILGHNTVFWYRQTMMQGLELLAYFRNRAPLDDSGMPKDRFSAEMPDATLATLKIQPSEPRDSAVYFCASAAHGGTYEQYFGPGTRLTVT.

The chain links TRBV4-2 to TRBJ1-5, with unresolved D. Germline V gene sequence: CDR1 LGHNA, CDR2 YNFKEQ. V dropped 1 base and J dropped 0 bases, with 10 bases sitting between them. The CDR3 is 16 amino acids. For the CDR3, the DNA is TGTGCCAGCAGCCAAGGTAGCAGCAATAGCAATCAGCCCCAGCATTTT. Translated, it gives CASSQGSSNSNQPQHF.

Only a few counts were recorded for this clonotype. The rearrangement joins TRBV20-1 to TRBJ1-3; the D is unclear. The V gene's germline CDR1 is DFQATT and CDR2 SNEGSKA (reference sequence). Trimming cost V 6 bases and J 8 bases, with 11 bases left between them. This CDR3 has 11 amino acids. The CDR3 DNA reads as TGCAGTGCCGCCCTCGGAGACACCATATATTTT. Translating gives CSAALGDTIYF.

The CDR3 region has the DNA TGTGCCAGCAGCTGGCAGTGGGCGCGAAACGAGCAGTACTTC. This translates into CASSWQWARNEQYF. The chain is built from TRBV13 and TRBJ2-7, with D uncertain. Germline values: CDR1 PRHDT, CDR2 FYEKMQ (reference sequence). V was shortened by 4 bases and J by 5 bases, with 15 bases between the two germline ends. There are 14 residues in the CDR3.

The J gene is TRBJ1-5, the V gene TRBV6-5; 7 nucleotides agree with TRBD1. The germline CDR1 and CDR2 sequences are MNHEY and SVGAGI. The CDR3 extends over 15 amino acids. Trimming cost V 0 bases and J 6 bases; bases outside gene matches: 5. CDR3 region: CASSYSRGPSQPQHF. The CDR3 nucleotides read TGTGCCAGCAGTTACTCGAGGGGGCCGAGTCAGCCCCAGCATTTT.

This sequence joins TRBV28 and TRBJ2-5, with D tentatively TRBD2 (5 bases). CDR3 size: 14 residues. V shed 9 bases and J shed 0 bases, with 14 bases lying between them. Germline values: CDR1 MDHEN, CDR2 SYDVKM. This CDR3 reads CASVRAANQETQYF. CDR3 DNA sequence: TGTGCCAGTGTTAGAGCGGCGAACCAAGAGACCCAGTACTTC.

This CDR3 reads CASSIGGSYNEQFF. CDR3 in DNA: TGTGCCAGCAGTATCGGAGGGTCCTACAATGAGCAGTTCTTC. The rearrangement joins TRBV28 to TRBJ2-1, with D tentatively TRBD2 (6 bases). Looked up from germline, CDR1 is MDHEN and CDR2 is SYDVKM. The V and J ends lost 5 bases and 1 base respectively, with 9 bases between them. CDR3 length equals 14 residues.

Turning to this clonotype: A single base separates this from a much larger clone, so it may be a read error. In DNA form, the CDR3 reads TGTGCCAGCAGCTTAACTCCGACAGGATTGGGTACCCCACATGCCTACAATGAGCAGTTCTTC. Protein product: CASSLTPTGLGTPHAYNEQFF. This chain connects TRBV7-3 to TRBJ2-1; the D gene is possibly TRBD1 (6 bases). The CDR3 has 21 amino acids. V dropped 0 bases and J dropped 2 bases, with 26 bases sitting between them. Germline V gives CDR1 SGHTA, CDR2 FQGTGA.

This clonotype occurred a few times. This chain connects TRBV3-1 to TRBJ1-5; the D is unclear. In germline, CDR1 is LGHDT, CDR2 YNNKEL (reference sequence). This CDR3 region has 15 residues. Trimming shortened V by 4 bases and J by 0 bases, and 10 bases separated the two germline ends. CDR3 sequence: CASSLTGYSNQPQHF. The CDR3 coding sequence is TGTGCCAGCAGCCTCACGGGTTATAGCAATCAGCCCCAGCATTTT.

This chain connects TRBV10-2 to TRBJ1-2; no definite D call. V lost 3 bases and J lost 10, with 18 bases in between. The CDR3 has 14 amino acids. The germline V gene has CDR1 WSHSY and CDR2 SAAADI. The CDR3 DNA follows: TGCGCCAGCAGTGACAGCGGTCTAATTGAGGACTACACCTTC. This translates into CASSDSGLIEDYTF.

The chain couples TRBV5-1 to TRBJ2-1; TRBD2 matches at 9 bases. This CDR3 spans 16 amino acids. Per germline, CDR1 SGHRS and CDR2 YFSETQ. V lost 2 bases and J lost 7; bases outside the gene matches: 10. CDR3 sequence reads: CASSLRTSGRGNEQFF. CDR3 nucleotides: TGCGCCAGCAGCTTACGAACTAGCGGGCGGGGAAATGAGCAGTTCTTC.

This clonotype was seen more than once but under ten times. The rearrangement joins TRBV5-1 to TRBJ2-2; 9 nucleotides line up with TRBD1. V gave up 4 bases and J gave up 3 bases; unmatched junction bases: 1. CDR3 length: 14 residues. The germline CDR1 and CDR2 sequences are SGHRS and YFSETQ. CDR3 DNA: TGCGCCAGCAGCCGACAGGGGGACACCGGGGAGCTGTTTTTT. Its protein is CASSRQGDTGELFF.

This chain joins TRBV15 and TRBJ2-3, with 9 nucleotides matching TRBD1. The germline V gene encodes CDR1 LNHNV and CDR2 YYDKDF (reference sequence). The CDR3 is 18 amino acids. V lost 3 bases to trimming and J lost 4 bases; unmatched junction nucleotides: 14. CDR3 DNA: TGTGCCACCAGCAGGGGTCGTACAGGGGGCTCTAGCGCAGATACGCAGTATTTT. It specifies CATSRGRTGGSSADTQYF.

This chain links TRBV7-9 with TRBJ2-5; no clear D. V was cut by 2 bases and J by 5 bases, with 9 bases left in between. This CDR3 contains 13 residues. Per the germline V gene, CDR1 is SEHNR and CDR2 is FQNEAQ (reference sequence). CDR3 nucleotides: TGTGCCAGCAGCTTAAGCTCGATGGAGACCCAGTACTTC. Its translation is CASSLSSMETQYF.